This is a list of T cell receptor beta chains from one sample in a study of identical twins. TCRdb called the 5' RACE reads again in MiXCR, with one record for every CDR3 protein. The data show a few hundred thousand distinct CDR3 sequences, 7.5% to 10% seen once. Another study also made use of these data, one on yellow fever vaccine responses in identical twins.

The sample consisted of PBMCs. These receptors were collected from a woman between 18 and 30 years old in good health. CDR3s include the opening cysteine and the closing phenylalanine or tryptophan. The D gene is left open where the match is weak. Some rows have no size entry. The others give once, few or many, or a class for an expanded clone.

d_call j_call clone_size v_call cdr3_nt cdr3_aa
TRBD1 TRBJ1-2 NA TRBV6-2/TRBV6-3 TGTGCCAGCAGTTACCCGGGACAGGGTGGCTACACCTTC CASSYPGQGGYTF
NA TRBJ2-7 few TRBV14 TGTGCCAGCAGCCTCGGCGGCATACACAGCTACGAGCAGTACTTC CASSLGGIHSYEQYF
TRBD1 TRBJ2-6 few TRBV11-1 TGTGCCAGCAGCTTAGGGGACAGTGCGTACTCTGGGGCCAACGTCCTGACTTTC CASSLGDSAYSGANVLTF
NA TRBJ2-5 few TRBV10-3 TGTGCCATCAGTGACCGTCCAGGGGCCCTCCTCCGGACCCAGTACTTC CAISDRPGALLRTQYF
NA TRBJ2-2 many TRBV12-3/TRBV12-4 TGTGCCAGCAGTTATGGCCAGAGACCCGGGGAGCTGTTTTTT CASSYGQRPGELFF
TRBD1 TRBJ1-5 many TRBV5-1 TGCGCCAGCAGCTTGGAGGGACAGAATCAGCCCCAGCATTTT CASSLEGQNQPQHF
TRBD1 TRBJ2-7 few TRBV12-3/TRBV12-4 TGTGCCAGCAGTCCGCTCACAGGGGGCCCCTCCTACGAGCAGTACTTC CASSPLTGGPSYEQYF
NA TRBJ2-5 NA TRBV2 TGTGCCAGCTGCGGGGTCAGGGCAGACCAAGAGACCCAGTACTTC CASCGVRADQETQYF
TRBD1 TRBJ2-5 NA TRBV7-9 TGTGCCAGCAGCTTACCGCTGGACAGGGGCCAAGAGACCCAGTACTTC CASSLPLDRGQETQYF
NA TRBJ2-6 many TRBV12-3/TRBV12-4 TGTGCCAGTAGGGAGACTGGGGCCAACGTCCTGACTTTC CASRETGANVLTF
NA TRBJ2-4 few TRBV11-2 TGTGCCAGCAGCTTACCAACGGGGCGCGGTGCCAAAAACATTCAGTACTTC CASSLPTGRGAKNIQYF
NA TRBJ2-3 NA TRBV11-2 TGTGCCAGCAGCCCATTTCGGGGCACAGATACGCAGTATTTT CASSPFRGTDTQYF
NA TRBJ1-1 NA TRBV20-1 TGCAGTGCTAGACCCAAAGCAACTGAAGCTTTCTTT CSARPKATEAFF
NA TRBJ1-1 few TRBV12-3/TRBV12-4 TGTGCCAGCAGTTCAATAACTAAACACGGAGAGAACACTGAAGCTTTCTTT CASSSITKHGENTEAFF
TRBD2 TRBJ2-1 NA TRBV12-3/TRBV12-4 TGTGCCAGCAGTTTAACGGGGGGTAGGAGTGAGCAGTTCTTC CASSLTGGRSEQFF
NA TRBJ1-1 NA TRBV20-1 TGCAGTGCACCAGACAGGCTGAACACTGAAGCTTTCTTT CSAPDRLNTEAFF
TRBD2 TRBJ2-7 NA TRBV20-1 TGCAGTGCTAGGGGTCTAGCGGGAGTCAGGGACGAGCAGTACTTC CSARGLAGVRDEQYF
NA TRBJ2-5 few TRBV6-1 TGTGCCAGCAACCCCCCGGGACGAGCTGCCGCGGAGACCCAGTACTTC CASNPPGRAAAETQYF
NA TRBJ2-2 many TRBV7-2 TGTGCCAGCAGCTCGCAGGGTGGCACCGGGGAGCTGTTTTTT CASSSQGGTGELFF
NA TRBJ1-2 many TRBV2 TGTGCCAGCACTGTCGTCATCCAGGGTTCTGGCTACACCTTC CASTVVIQGSGYTF
TRBD1 TRBJ2-6 NA TRBV2 TGTGCCAGCAGTCCGACGACAGGGTCCGGGGCCAACGTCCTGACTTTC CASSPTTGSGANVLTF
NA TRBJ1-2 many TRBV5-1 TGCGCCAGCAGCTTTTCGGGTGACGGGCGTGGCTACACCTTC CASSFSGDGRGYTF
NA TRBJ2-1 NA TRBV27 TGTGCCAGCAGTTTCTCGCCGCTCAATGAGCAGTTCTTC CASSFSPLNEQFF
TRBD2 TRBJ2-1 few TRBV28 TGTGCCAGCAGTTCTCAAGCGGGGGGGAGGTGGCAGTTCTTC CASSSQAGGRWQFF
NA TRBJ1-1 NA TRBV29-1 TGCAGCGTTGAAGGGAAGGGAAAGGCAATGAACACTGAAGCTTTCTTT CSVEGKGKAMNTEAFF
NA TRBJ2-7 NA TRBV30 TGTGCCTGGAGTGTACAGGGTGCGGACGAGCAGTACTTC CAWSVQGADEQYF
NA TRBJ1-5 NA TRBV6-1 TGTGCCAGCAGTGACGGTGGCGGGGGCGGTCAGCCCCAGCATTTT CASSDGGGGGQPQHF
NA TRBJ1-4 many TRBV29-1 TGCAAAGGCGGGGGGCTCAATGAAAAACTGTTTTTT CKGGGLNEKLFF
TRBD2 TRBJ2-3 NA TRBV6-5 TGTGCCAGCAGTTTCGACGATAGGACTAGCGGAATCACAGATACGCAGTATTTT CASSFDDRTSGITDTQYF
TRBD2 TRBJ2-1 NA TRBV7-2 TGTGCCAGCAGCTCTAGGCGGGGGGACCCCTCCTACAATGAGCAGTTCTTC CASSSRRGDPSYNEQFF
TRBD2 TRBJ2-7 NA TRBV5-1 TGCGCCAGCAGCCCACTCCCGAAGACTAGCGGGGGGTCCTACGAGCAGTACTTC CASSPLPKTSGGSYEQYF
NA TRBJ2-1 NA TRBV28 TGTGCCAGCAGTTCAGGGGCTTTTGAGCAGTTCTTC CASSSGAFEQFF
NA TRBJ2-5 few TRBV6-5 TGTGCCAGCAGTTCCTACGAGACCCAGTACTTC CASSSYETQYF
TRBD2 TRBJ2-3 few TRBV11-2 TGTGCCAGCAGTTACACCGCGCGGGCTAGCGGGGGCCGGGATACGCAGTATTTT CASSYTARASGGRDTQYF
TRBD2 TRBJ2-7 many TRBV4-2 TGTGCCAGCAGCCAACCTCTGACTAGCGGGGCTAACTACGAGCAGTACTTC CASSQPLTSGANYEQYF
NA TRBJ2-1 NA TRBV6-5 TGTGCCAGCAGTCGGGGGGACAGTGAGCAGTTCTTC CASSRGDSEQFF
NA TRBJ2-1 few TRBV27 TGTGCCAGCAGTTTGGCCAATAGGGGTAATGAGCAGTTCTTC CASSLANRGNEQFF
NA TRBJ2-1 once TRBV5-5 TGTGCCAGCAGCCCCGGGCACGGGGCCTACAATGAGCAGTTCTTC CASSPGHGAYNEQFF
NA TRBJ2-7 NA TRBV15 TGTGCCACCAGCAGAGGCGGCAGATCCTACGAGCAGTACTTC CATSRGGRSYEQYF
TRBD1 TRBJ2-5 few TRBV19 TGTGCCAGTAGTAGACAGGGGGCGAGCGTCCGGTACCAAGAGACCCAGTACTTC CASSRQGASVRYQETQYF
TRBD1 TRBJ1-2 few TRBV6-5 TGTGCCAGCAGTTACTCCGGGACAGGGGCTGGCTACACCTTC CASSYSGTGAGYTF
TRBD2 TRBJ2-3 NA TRBV20-1 TGCAGTGTAACGCCTAGCGGATACTCCACAGATACGCAGTATTTT CSVTPSGYSTDTQYF
NA TRBJ2-1 NA TRBV10-3 TGTGCCATGGGGGCTGGCTCCAAGGCTGAGCAGTTCTTC CAMGAGSKAEQFF
NA TRBJ2-3 NA TRBV9 TGTGCCAGCAGCGTAGGGGCGGTTAGCACAGATACGCAGTATTTT CASSVGAVSTDTQYF
TRBD1 TRBJ2-1 few TRBV9 TGTGCCAGCAGCGACCGACAGGGGACTTACAATGAGCAGTTCTTC CASSDRQGTYNEQFF
NA TRBJ2-5 NA TRBV6-5 TGTGCCAGCAGTTGGGACTTTGCGGGGGCCCACCTTGGGACCCAGTACTTC CASSWDFAGAHLGTQYF
NA TRBJ2-2 many TRBV6-5 TGTGCCAGCAGTTACCGGTTGGCGGGGACTCTTGACACCGGGGAGCTGTTTTTT CASSYRLAGTLDTGELFF
TRBD2 TRBJ2-7 NA TRBV7-9 TGTGCCAGCAGCAGCTCCGGGGGGGCCAGCTCCTACGAGCAGTACTTC CASSSSGGASSYEQYF
NA TRBJ2-5 NA TRBV29-1 TGCAGCGTTGAAGTCCGCAGTCAAGAGACCCAGTACTTC CSVEVRSQETQYF
TRBD1 TRBJ2-2 many TRBV27 TGTGCCAGCAGTCCATCAAGGGGGCATGGCACCGGGGAGCTGTTTTTT CASSPSRGHGTGELFF
NA TRBJ1-5 many TRBV6-6 TGTGCCAGCATGGAAGGTACCATACAGCCCCAGCATTTT CASMEGTIQPQHF